The 5 T cell receptor beta chains given below trace back to one sample, sequenced in a study of OX40 agonist ivuxolimab in advanced cancers. Data came from immunoSEQ multiplex PCR; TCRdb stores just in-frame clones and leaves some out. The data hold tens of thousands of clones, with more than 80% observed a single time. Sample: CD4+ or CD8+ T cells sorted from blood, taken in a trial of the OX40 agonist ivuxolimab. The receptors stem from an adult with an advanced solid tumor such as melanoma, head and neck, liver or kidney cancer.

The chain links TRBV18 to TRBJ2-7, with 7 bases lining up with TRBD2. V lost 8 bases, J lost 0 bases, and 25 bases stayed unmatched. CDR1 is KGHSH, CDR2 LQKENI, per germline. The CDR3 extends over 20 amino acids. The CDR3 spells CASAETGGLPEKPLSYEQYF. For the CDR3, the DNA is TGTGCCAGCGCCGAAACGGGGGGACTCCCCGAAAAGCCTCTCTCCTACGAGCAGTACTTC.

This chain connects TRBV27 to TRBJ2-4; D possibly uses TRBD1 or TRBD2 (6 bases each). This CDR3 contains 14 residues. Germline assignment: CDR1 MNHEY and CDR2 SMNVEV (reference sequence). V gave up 2 bases and J gave up 4 bases, with 9 bases separating them. In DNA, the CDR3 is TGTGCCAGCAGTTTAGGAGGGGGGAAAAACATTCAGTACTTC. Its translation is CASSLGGGKNIQYF.

This rearrangement joins TRBV6-1 to TRBJ2-1, with D uncertain. CDR1 and CDR2 from the germline V gene are MNHNS and SASEGT. This CDR3 contains 15 residues. V lost 5 bases and J lost 0, with 11 bases in between. This CDR3 is CASSRLRSSYNEQFF. The CDR3 nucleotides are TGTGCCAGCAGTAGGCTCAGGAGCTCCTACAATGAGCAGTTCTTC.

This rearrangement joins TRBV27 to TRBJ2-3; D is uncertain. The CDR3 length is 14 residues. CDR1 is MNHEY, CDR2 SMNVEV, per germline (reference sequence). V was shortened by 6 bases and J by 8 bases, with 18 bases between the two germline ends. CDR3 residues: CASSPNLEQRTQYF. In nucleotides, the CDR3 is TGTGCCAGCAGCCCGAACCTCGAACAGCGTACGCAGTATTTT.

Only one count was recorded for this clone. The rearrangement links TRBV5-1 to TRBJ1-2, with D maybe TRBD1 (6 bases). Trimming stripped 2 bases from V and 0 bases from J, with 14 bases between. The CDR3 is made up of 16 amino acids. Per the germline V gene, CDR1 is SGHRS and CDR2 is YFSETQ. In nucleotides, the CDR3 is TGCGCCAGCAGCTTTTTTCCGTGGACAGCTAACTATGGCTACACCTTC. It codes for CASSFFPWTANYGYTF.